This entry lists 2 T cell receptor beta chains sequenced from one sample in a study of T cell repertoires in cytomegalovirus infection. Via MiXCR, TCRdb re-called the reads, giving one row per CDR3 protein. Seen here are 130,000 or so distinct CDR3 sequences, about 6.5% observed once, and the top ten hold more than 15%. The sequenced sample consisted of PBMCs. These receptors all come from a human donor in good health (CMV status not recorded). Some clones in this sample may be carry-over from other donors' samples.

CDR3 sequence reads: CASSGGGAGAHPGDEQFF. CDR3 DNA: TGTGCCAGCAGCGGGGGTGGGGCAGGGGCCCATCCTGGGGATGAGCAGTTCTTC. The chain carries TRBV28 and TRBJ2-1, with D perhaps assigned TRBD1 or TRBD2 (6 bases each). The germline V gene has CDR1 MDHEN and CDR2 SYDVKM. Trimming left V 6 bases short and J 8 bases short, with 29 bases between. This CDR3 contains 18 residues.

Of note for this clonotype: A much bigger clone sits one base away, suggesting this may be a read error. The genes are TRBV5-1 and TRBJ2-6; D tentatively fits TRBD1 or TRBD2 (5 bases each). V gave up 5 bases and J gave up 3 bases, with 15 bases separating them. The CDR3 has 16 residues. CDR1 is SGHRS, CDR2 YFSETQ, per germline. The CDR3 nucleotides read TGCGCCAGCAGGTTCAACCAGGGACGTGGGGCCAACGTCCTGACTTTC. This translates into CASRFNQGRGANVLTF.